One sample yielded the 15 T cell receptor beta chains listed below, sequenced in a study of T-cell memory formation after mild COVID-19. Each CDR3 protein gets one entry after TCRdb re-called the 5' RACE reads with MiXCR. Of around 370,000 distinct CDR3 sequences in the sample, 21% were seen once. The source material was PBMCs or a T cell subset sorted from them (not recorded which). These receptors came from an adult woman who had mild COVID-19 (a few samples of this study predate the infection). Cell type and time point are not known.

Only a few counts were recorded for this clonotype. The chain is built from TRBV6-2 or TRBV6-3 and TRBJ2-7; 9 bases agree with TRBD2. The germline gives CDR1 MNHEY, CDR2 SVGEGT. This CDR3 contains 15 residues. The junction had 10 bases not matched to a gene; V was cut back by 5 bases and J by 5 bases. CDR3 nucleotide sequence: TGTGCCAGCAGTACCCTAGCGGGGCCGGACCACGAGCAGTACTTC. It codes for CASSTLAGPDHEQYF.

This chain joins TRBV2 and TRBJ2-1, with TRBD2 matching over 13 bases. The CDR3 runs to 15 residues. V lost 5 bases, J lost 10 bases, and 8 bases stayed unmatched. The germline V gene has CDR1 SNHLY and CDR2 FYNNEI. CDR3 loop: CASSPRLAGGQEQFF. CDR3 nucleotides: TGTGCCAGCAGTCCAAGACTAGCGGGGGGTCAGGAGCAGTTCTTC.

The rearrangement uses TRBV3-1 and TRBJ2-1; TRBD2 is a possible D gene (6 bases). CDR1 and CDR2 from the germline V gene are LGHDT and YNNKEL (reference sequence). This CDR3 has 11 amino acids. Deletions cut 4 bases from V and 12 bases from J, with 10 bases between. The CDR3 reads CASSRSGGQFF. The CDR3 DNA sequence: TGTGCCAGCAGCCGATCCGGGGGGCAGTTCTTC.

This clonotype was recorded many times. The rearrangement joins TRBV7-3 to TRBJ1-2; D not resolved. V lost 6 bases to trimming and J lost 4 bases, with 15 bases between them. CDR3 length: 14 amino acids. Germline V gene sequence: CDR1 SGHTA, CDR2 FQGTGA. CDR3 protein: CASSPGGSLYGYTF. The CDR3 DNA reads as TGTGCCAGCAGTCCGGGCGGCAGCCTCTATGGCTACACCTTC.

V usage is TRBV27 and J usage is TRBJ1-2; possible D gene TRBD1, 5 bases. The CDR3 contains 12 residues. Trimming left V 9 bases short and J 8 bases short, with 16 bases between. Germline CDR1 reads MNHEY; CDR2 reads SMNVEV (reference sequence). The CDR3 DNA is TGTGCCAGTGGGACGCTGAGGAGGGGCTACACCTTC. It encodes CASGTLRRGYTF.

The rearrangement links TRBV5-6 to TRBJ1-5, with TRBD1 matching 9 bases. The germline V gene has CDR1 SGHDT and CDR2 YYEEEE. The CDR3 is made up of 15 amino acids. The V gene end was trimmed by 0 bases and the J gene end by 7 bases; junction bases not matched to a gene: 5. This CDR3 is CASSLGDREGQPQHF. CDR3 nucleotide sequence: TGTGCCAGCAGCTTGGGGGACAGGGAAGGCCAGCCCCAGCATTTT.

The CDR3 loop reads CASSEIGQGIGEAFF. As DNA, the CDR3 is TGTGCCAGCAGTGAAATTGGTCAGGGGATCGGCGAAGCTTTCTTT. The chain links TRBV2 to TRBJ1-1, with D possibly being TRBD1 (6 bases). This CDR3 spans 15 amino acids. Germline loops: CDR1 SNHLY, CDR2 FYNNEI. Trimming cost V 2 bases and J 8 bases, with 18 bases left between them.

This chain connects TRBV7-9 to TRBJ2-2, with unresolved D. The V gene's germline CDR1 is SEHNR and CDR2 FQNEAQ (reference sequence). V lost 4 bases and J 0 bases, leaving 6 bases between the germline ends. This CDR3 spans 14 amino acids. CDR3 amino acids: CASSYDANTGELFF. CDR3 sequence (DNA): TGTGCCAGCAGCTATGACGCGAACACCGGGGAGCTGTTTTTT.

This sequence joins TRBV29-1 and TRBJ2-7, with D unresolved. This CDR3 region has 13 residues. Per the germline V gene, CDR1 is SQVTM and CDR2 is ANQGSEA. V dropped 7 bases and J dropped 2 bases, with 15 bases sitting between them. The CDR3 region is CSARIPGAYEQYF. The CDR3 region has the DNA TGCAGCGCCAGAATCCCTGGGGCCTACGAGCAGTACTTC.

This sequence joins TRBV4-1 and TRBJ2-1; 9 bases line up with TRBD2. The germline V gene has CDR1 MGHRA and CDR2 YSYEKL. This CDR3 is built from 15 residues. With 2 bases clipped from V and 3 bases from J, the junction kept 2 bases outside the gene matches. The CDR3 loop reads CASSQLAGIYNEQFF. DNA for the CDR3: TGCGCCAGCAGCCAACTAGCGGGGATCTACAATGAGCAGTTCTTC.

In this sample, this clonotype turned up many times. The rearrangement joins TRBV4-3 to TRBJ1-3; possible D gene TRBD1, 6 bases. This CDR3 has 15 amino acids. Looked up from germline, CDR1 is LGHNA and CDR2 is YSLEER. V lost 2 bases to trimming and J lost 7 bases, with 15 bases between them. CDR3 protein: CASSQFQGTLNTIYF. The CDR3 DNA reads TGCGCCAGCAGCCAATTTCAGGGGACGCTCAACACCATATATTTT.

This chain uses TRBV7-9 with TRBJ2-1, with D perhaps TRBD1 (5 bases). CDR3 size: 15 residues. Trimming stripped 5 bases from V and 3 bases from J, with 14 bases between. Germline-derived CDR1 and CDR2 are SEHNR and FQNEAQ (reference sequence). This CDR3 is CASSPPLGDYNEQFF. The DNA of the CDR3 is TGTGCCAGCAGCCCCCCCTTAGGGGACTACAATGAGCAGTTCTTC.

The chain has TRBV2 and TRBJ1-6, with D possibly matching TRBD1 (5 bases). Germline V CDR1 and CDR2: SNHLY, FYNNEI. V was shortened by 0 bases and J by 9 bases, with 18 bases between the two germline ends. The CDR3 loop spans 17 amino acids. The CDR3 loop is CASSEALSQGSRSPLHF. Written as DNA, the CDR3 is TGTGCCAGCAGTGAAGCCCTATCCCAGGGCAGCCGTTCACCCCTCCACTTT.

This clonotype turned up a few times. J is TRBJ1-1 and V is TRBV7-9; D perhaps matches TRBD1 (6 bases). There are 15 residues in the CDR3. Germline V CDR1 and CDR2: SEHNR, FQNEAQ (reference sequence). Trimming took 5 bases from V and 3 from J, leaving 16 bases between them. The CDR3 DNA follows: TGTGCCAGCAGCCCCTCCCAGGGGACCCACACTGAAGCTTTCTTT. Amino acids: CASSPSQGTHTEAFF.

The J gene is TRBJ2-5, the V gene TRBV7-9; tentative D call: TRBD1 (5 bases). The CDR3 has 16 amino acids. The ends were cut back, 1 base at V and 0 bases at J, with 12 bases in the middle. CDR1 is SEHNR and CDR2 is FQNEAQ in the germline V gene (reference sequence). This CDR3 is CASSLVGQANQETQYF. Written as DNA, the CDR3 is TGTGCCAGCAGCTTAGTGGGGCAGGCGAACCAAGAGACCCAGTACTTC.